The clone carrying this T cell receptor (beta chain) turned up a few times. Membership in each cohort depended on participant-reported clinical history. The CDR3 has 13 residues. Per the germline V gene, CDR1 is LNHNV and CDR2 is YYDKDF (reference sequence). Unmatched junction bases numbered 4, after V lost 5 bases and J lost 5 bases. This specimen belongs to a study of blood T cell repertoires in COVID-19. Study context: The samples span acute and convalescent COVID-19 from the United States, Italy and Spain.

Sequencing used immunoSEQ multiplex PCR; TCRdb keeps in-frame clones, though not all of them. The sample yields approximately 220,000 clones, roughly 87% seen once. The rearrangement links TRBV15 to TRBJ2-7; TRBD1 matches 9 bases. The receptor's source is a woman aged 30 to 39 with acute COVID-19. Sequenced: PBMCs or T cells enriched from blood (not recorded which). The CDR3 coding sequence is TGTGCCACCAGCCGGGACAGGGTTGACGAGCAGTACTTC. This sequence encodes CATSRDRVDEQYF.